These T cell receptor beta chains were read from a single sample in a study of blood T cell repertoires in COVID-19. The table came from immunoSEQ multiplex PCR; TCRdb's copy has only in-frame clones and leaves some out. The sample has more than 250,000 clones, around 88% seen once. The sample taken for sequencing was peripheral blood. Receptors were obtained from a woman aged 30 to 39 with COVID-19, enrolled during active disease. Both conserved end residues are trimmed from each CDR3.

v_gene: TRBV4-3; CDR3aa: ASSQGVGTGSYGYT
v_gene: TRBV7-9; CDR3aa: ASSRGLAGDEQF
v_gene: TRBV14; CDR3aa: ASSQDRGRAGPYEQY
v_gene: TRBV28; CDR3aa: ASRPQGLSSYNSPLH
v_gene: TRBV30; CDR3aa: AWWGQRQSRANVLT
v_gene: TRBV11-2; CDR3aa: ASSGLLNTEAF
v_gene: TRBV19; CDR3aa: ASRQGPDEQY
v_gene: TRBV5-1; CDR3aa: ASSGGTGARDYGYT
v_gene: TRBV15; CDR3aa: ATSRPQGGRTEAF
v_gene: TRBV7-3; CDR3aa: ASRGDSGTGNTGELF
v_gene: TRBV2; CDR3aa: ASTAGAQPQH
v_gene: TRBV7-2; CDR3aa: ASSPWTSGDRQF
v_gene: TRBV5-6; CDR3aa: ASRPAQGMRDSPLH
v_gene: TRBV15; CDR3aa: ATRVGVRDTEAF
v_gene: TRBV10-3; CDR3aa: AIRSGTGSYGYT
v_gene: TRBV6-4; CDR3aa: ASSPSNTGELF